These 10 T cell receptor beta chains were sequenced from one sample in a study of cytomegalovirus exposure and HLA in healthy donors. Repertoires were generated with immunoSEQ multiplex PCR, while TCRdb's copy carries only in-frame clones and drops some. The table has 150,000 to 200,000 clones, 75% to 90% seen once. Specimen: PBMCs. These receptors came from a man between 18 and 29 years old in good health and CMV-seropositive.

This clone turned up a few times. V gene TRBV5-5 combines with J gene TRBJ2-7; D is undetermined. This CDR3 has 11 residues. CDR1 is SGHKS and CDR2 is YYEKEE in the germline V gene (reference sequence). V was pared by 2 bases and J by 5 bases, with 5 bases between. The CDR3 loop is CASSFRHEQYF. In DNA, the CDR3 is TGTGCCAGCAGCTTTCGTCACGAGCAGTACTTC.

This clone was observed once. The rearrangement uses TRBV6-5 and TRBJ2-7, with D uncertain. Trimming removed 2 bases from V and 7 bases from J, with 9 bases in between. This CDR3 has 12 residues. Germline V gives CDR1 MNHEY, CDR2 SVGAGI. Here the CDR3 reads CASSYPLGEQYF. The CDR3 DNA reads as TGTGCCAGCAGTTACCCCCTCGGGGAGCAGTACTTC.

The chain is built from TRBV19 and TRBJ2-7; possible D gene TRBD1, 6 bases. The length of the CDR3 is 14 residues. Germline V gene data show CDR1 as LNHDA and CDR2 as SQIVND (reference sequence). V lost 6 bases and J 2 bases, leaving 14 bases between the germline ends. This CDR3 reads CASSPLDSPYEQYF. CDR3 DNA: TGTGCCAGTAGCCCTCTGGACAGTCCCTACGAGCAGTACTTC.

The chain has TRBV30 and TRBJ2-2, with TRBD2 as a possible D gene (6 bases). CDR3 length: 14 residues. V was shortened by 0 bases and J by 7 bases, with 12 bases between the two germline ends. The germline CDR1 and CDR2 sequences are GTSNPN and SVGIG (reference sequence). The CDR3 DNA follows: TGTGCCTGGAGTGTACTTGGGGGGTACGGGGAGCTGTTTTTT. Amino acid sequence: CAWSVLGGYGELFF.

In its sample, this clone was seen once. The chain couples TRBV15 to TRBJ2-7, with 13 positions matching TRBD2. V shed 3 bases, J shed 6 bases, and the junction held 5 bases outside the gene matches. Germline V gene lookup returns CDR1 LNHNV and CDR2 YYDKDF (reference sequence). CDR3 length: 15 residues. CDR3 nucleotides: TGTGCCACCAGCAGGGGGACTAGCGGGAAGCTCGAGCAGTACTTC. Residues: CATSRGTSGKLEQYF.

This clone was seen only a few times. This chain joins TRBV28 and TRBJ1-1; maybe TRBD1 (5 bases). Germline CDR1 and CDR2: MDHEN and SYDVKM. CDR3 size: 13 residues. Trimming shortened V by 6 bases and J by 10 bases, and 18 bases separated the two germline ends. In DNA, the CDR3 is TGTGCCAGCAGGGGGGACTCCCGCCGGGGAGCTTTCTTT. Amino acid sequence: CASRGDSRRGAFF.

The chain uses TRBV7-9 and TRBJ2-1; tentatively, D is TRBD2 (5 bases). Germline values: CDR1 SEHNR, CDR2 FQNEAQ (reference sequence). The germline V and J ends were trimmed by 5 bases and 10 bases, with 9 bases remaining between them. This CDR3 comprises 11 residues. The CDR3 loop is CASSRVAEQFF. The DNA for the CDR3 is TGTGCCAGCAGCCGAGTAGCGGAGCAGTTCTTC.

The chain combines TRBV19 with TRBJ1-2; 7 bases are a match to TRBD1. This CDR3 is 14 amino acids long. The V and J ends lost 8 bases and 0 bases, in that order; junction bases with no gene match: 6. CDR1 and CDR2 (germline): LNHDA, SQIVND (reference sequence). The CDR3: CASCRDRANYGYTF. Here the CDR3 DNA reads TGTGCCAGTTGCCGGGACAGAGCTAACTATGGCTACACCTTC.

The V and J genes are TRBV28 and TRBJ1-2; 12 nucleotides line up with TRBD1. The CDR3 spans 14 residues. Germline V gives CDR1 MDHEN, CDR2 SYDVKM. V dropped 8 bases and J dropped 8; count of bases not matched to a gene: 9. The CDR3 reads CASLRDRGPAGYTF. The CDR3 nucleotides read TGTGCCAGCTTGCGGGACAGGGGGCCAGCAGGCTACACCTTC.

The gene calls are TRBV11-2 and TRBJ1-4; 9 bases line up with TRBD1. Losses at the gene ends were 5 bases for V and 7 bases for J; bases not matched to a gene: 8. The V gene's germline CDR1 is SGHAT and CDR2 FQNNGV. The CDR3 is made up of 15 amino acids. The CDR3 nucleotides are TGTGCCAGCAGCACCCGGGGGACAGGGAGTGAAAAACTGTTTTTT. Amino acids: CASSTRGTGSEKLFF.